The subject of this entry is one T cell receptor beta chain. Original processing methods: Amplification with reference gene primers provided the estimates of nucleated cell counts. TCRdb's copy holds only in-frame clones and misses some; the assay was immunoSEQ multiplex PCR. V and J calls and clone size come straight from that table; D and trimming were deduced from the DNA. The sample lists under 150,000 clones, approximately 84% occurring once. The data are from a study of blood T cell repertoires in COVID-19. The wider study: The United States, Italy and Spain were the sources of the acute and convalescent COVID-19 samples. Nucleic acid was either cDNA or gDNA, and it came from T cells, B-cell-depleted T cells, or PBMCs.

Germline lookup yields CDR1 SGHNT and CDR2 YENEEA. The CDR3 length is 13 residues. V was shortened by 1 base and J by 8 bases, with 11 bases between the two germline ends. The clonotype comes from a man in his 70s with active or convalescent COVID-19. The rearrangement joins TRBV11-3 to TRBJ1-1; D gene uncertain. The sample comprised peripheral blood. CDR3 amino acids: CASSLVSGREAFF. The CDR3 DNA reads as TGTGCCAGCAGCTTAGTCTCCGGGAGGGAAGCTTTCTTT.